Below, 24 T cell receptor beta chains from the same sample are listed, as sequenced in a study of shared clonotypes between healthy human individuals. The data were produced by immunoSEQ multiplex PCR, yet TCRdb's version contains in-frame clones alone and is incomplete. In the table there are around 700,000 clones, roughly 70% of which are singletons. Sample: memory CD4+ T cells sorted from blood. Stated subset: CD45RA-negative fraction. These receptors all come from a woman in her thirties in good health.

The chain couples TRBV18 to TRBJ2-1; D gene ambiguous. The CDR3 extends over 14 amino acids. Germline CDR1 KGHSH, CDR2 LQKENI. V lost 1 base, J lost 6 bases, and 10 bases lay in between. Here the CDR3 reads CASSPQFPGNEQFF. The CDR3 region has the DNA TGTGCCAGCTCACCACAATTCCCTGGCAATGAGCAGTTCTTC.

This clone has only a few counts. The same CDR3 also results from other DNA sequences found in this sample. This chain uses TRBV7-8 with TRBJ1-1, with no clear D. V lost 1 base, J lost 1 base, and 7 bases lay in between. The CDR3 is 14 residues long. In germline, CDR1 is SGHVS, CDR2 FQNEAQ. As DNA, the CDR3 is TGTGCCAGCAGCTTAGGACATACGAACACTGAAGCTTTCTTT. Its translation: CASSLGHTNTEAFF.

This clone turned up a few times. This sequence joins TRBV29-1 and TRBJ2-1, with D tentatively TRBD1 or TRBD2 (5 bases each). The V gene lost 6 bases and the J gene lost 5 bases, with 20 bases spanning the gap. The CDR3 totals 15 residues. In germline, CDR1 is SQVTM, CDR2 ANQGSEA. For the CDR3, the DNA is TGCAGCGTCGGTAGAAGAGGGGACCACGACAATGAGCAGTTCTTC. Protein product: CSVGRRGDHDNEQFF.

This chain uses TRBV5-8 with TRBJ2-3, with no clear D. The CDR3 has 13 residues. Germline CDR1 is SGHTS and CDR2 is YDEGEE. The V end was cut by 2 bases, the J end by 8 bases, with 12 bases between. This CDR3 is CASSFNPQATQYF. CDR3 DNA sequence: TGTGCCAGCAGCTTTAATCCCCAAGCTACGCAGTATTTT. The entire variable domain, with the rest obtained from reference TRBV5-8 and TRBJ2-3, is as follows: EAGVTQSPTHLIKTRGQQATLRCSPISGHTSVYWYQQALGLGLQFLLWYDEGEERNRGNFPPRFSGRQFPNYSSELNVNALELEDSALYLCASSFNPQATQYFGPGTRLTVL.

This chain uses TRBV19 with TRBJ2-5; 8 bases agree with TRBD1. CDR1 and CDR2 (germline): LNHDA, SQIVND (reference sequence). V shed 5 bases and J 4 bases; nucleotides not matched to a gene: 12. The CDR3 runs 16 residues. The DNA of the CDR3 is TGTGCCAGTAGTGGAACGGACAGGGTTATTCCAGAGACCCAGTACTTC. Translation: CASSGTDRVIPETQYF.

This chain connects TRBV19 to TRBJ2-6, with D perhaps matching TRBD1 (6 bases). V was trimmed by 6 bases and J by 1 base, leaving 10 bases between them. Germline CDR1 and CDR2: LNHDA and SQIVND (reference sequence). CDR3 length: 15 residues. CDR3 loop: CASRTGWSGANVLTF. For the CDR3, the DNA is TGTGCCAGTAGGACAGGCTGGTCTGGGGCCAACGTCCTGACTTTC. Filled out from reference TRBV19 and TRBJ2-6, the complete variable domain reads DGGITQSPKYLFRKEGQNVTLSCEQNLNHDAMYWYRQDPGQGLRLIYYSQIVNDFQKGDIAEGYSVSREKKESFPLTVTSAQKNPTAFYLCASRTGWSGANVLTFGAGSRLTVL.

V usage is TRBV5-1 and J usage is TRBJ2-3; D is undetermined. CDR3 length: 13 residues. Germline lookup yields CDR1 SGHRS and CDR2 YFSETQ. Trimming cost V 6 bases and J 4 bases, with 12 bases left between them. Written as DNA, the CDR3 is TGCGCCAGCAATTTGTTGATCCCAGATACGCAGTATTTT. Residues: CASNLLIPDTQYF.

The rearrangement links TRBV19 to TRBJ2-5, with 8 bases matching TRBD1. The J call is uncertain, as TRBJ2-7 better fits the DNA end. Germline-derived CDR1 and CDR2 are LNHDA and SQIVND (reference sequence). The CDR3 has 15 residues. CDR3 in amino acids: CASSPRTGSSYEQYF. As DNA, the CDR3 is TGTGCCAGTAGCCCCCGGACAGGGTCTTCCTACGAGCAGTACTTC.

In regard to this clone: Other DNA sequences in the sample encode the same CDR3. The genes are TRBV10-3 and TRBJ1-1; 8 nucleotides line up with TRBD1. The junction had 5 bases not matched to a gene; V was cut back by 7 bases and J by 4 bases. The CDR3 totals 13 residues. The germline CDR1 and CDR2 sequences are ENHRY and SYGVKD. The CDR3 DNA reads TGTGCCATCACCGGACAGGGAGGCACTGAAGCTTTCTTT. Its protein is CAITGQGGTEAFF.

The V call is TRBV10-1, the J call TRBJ2-5; 12 bases fit TRBD2. The CDR3 has 15 residues. The germline V gene has CDR1 WNHNN and CDR2 SYGVQD (reference sequence). Losses at the gene ends were 4 bases for V and 1 base for J; bases not matched to a gene: 1. The CDR3 nucleotides read TGCGCCAGCAGTGGACTAGCGGGAGCCCAAGAGACCCAGTACTTC. This codes for CASSGLAGAQETQYF.

V and J are TRBV29-1 and TRBJ2-3; D not resolved. The CDR3 extends over 13 amino acids. V gave up 3 bases and J gave up 3 bases, with 10 bases separating them. CDR1 SQVTM and CDR2 ANQGSEA come from the germline V gene. CDR3 loop: CSVDRPQTDTQYF. In nucleotides, the CDR3 is TGCAGCGTTGATCGGCCGCAGACAGATACGCAGTATTTT.

V and J are TRBV28 and TRBJ2-7; 8 bases map to TRBD1. With 6 bases clipped from V and 0 bases from J, the junction kept 7 bases outside the gene matches. Germline V CDR1 and CDR2: MDHEN, SYDVKM. This CDR3 contains 15 residues. The CDR3: CASSLRQGISYEQYF. CDR3 in DNA: TGTGCCAGCAGCCTGAGACAGGGGATCTCCTACGAGCAGTACTTC.

This sequence joins TRBV28 and TRBJ2-3; 8 nucleotides agree with TRBD2. There are 17 residues in the CDR3. Unmatched junction bases numbered 12, after V lost 5 bases and J lost 2 bases. Germline V gene lookup returns CDR1 MDHEN and CDR2 SYDVKM. The CDR3 protein is CASSPFGGRTNTDTQYF. CDR3 coding DNA: TGTGCCAGCAGTCCGTTCGGCGGGAGGACCAACACAGATACGCAGTATTTT.

The rearrangement links TRBV28 to TRBJ2-7; D remains ambiguous. The V and J ends lost 4 bases and 10 bases respectively, with 17 bases between them. This CDR3 contains 13 residues. Germline-derived CDR1 and CDR2 are MDHEN and SYDVKM. In DNA form, the CDR3 reads TGTGCCAGCAGTTCCCCCGGCAGGCCGGCTCAGTACTTC. As protein: CASSSPGRPAQYF.

This clone was observed a handful of times. This sequence joins TRBV28 and TRBJ2-5; D gene uncertain. The CDR3 has 14 amino acids. Trimming took off 6 bases at V and 2 bases at J, with 13 bases between the two ends. The V gene's germline CDR1 is MDHEN and CDR2 SYDVKM. CDR3 sequence (DNA): TGTGCCAGCAGCCCGCGACAACTACAAGAGACCCAGTACTTC. Encoded protein: CASSPRQLQETQYF. Full variable domain (outside the CDR3, taken from reference TRBV28 and TRBJ2-5): DVKVTQSSRYLVKRTGEKVFLECVQDMDHENMFWYRQDPGLGLRLIYFSYDVKMKEKGDIPEGYSVSREKKERFSLILESASTNQTSMYLCASSPRQLQETQYFGPGTRLLVL.

V usage is TRBV30 and J usage is TRBJ2-2, with 14 bases fitting TRBD2. Germline lookup yields CDR1 GTSNPN and CDR2 SVGIG (reference sequence). V lost 1 base to trimming and J lost 3 bases; unmatched junction nucleotides: 1. The CDR3 runs to 16 residues. For the CDR3, the DNA is TGTGCCTGGAGTGGACTAGCGGGAGGGCACACCGGGGAGCTGTTTTTT. Protein: CAWSGLAGGHTGELFF.

CDR3 sequence (DNA): TGTGCCAGCAGCTTAGCGCTGGCAGGGGAGAACACTGAAGCTTTCTTT. Amino acid sequence: CASSLALAGENTEAFF. The rearrangement links TRBV7-8 to TRBJ1-1, with a possible D match to TRBD1 (6 bases). Germline V gives CDR1 SGHVS, CDR2 FQNEAQ. V shed 0 bases and J shed 1 base, with 12 bases lying between them. The CDR3 contains 16 residues.

This sequence joins TRBV29-1 and TRBJ2-2, with 8 bases aligning to TRBD2. The CDR3 runs to 15 residues. V lost 7 bases to trimming and J lost 6 bases; unmatched junction nucleotides: 13. The germline V gene has CDR1 SQVTM and CDR2 ANQGSEA. CDR3 DNA sequence: TGCAGCGCGAGCAGCCTGGCGGGAGGTTCCGGGGAGCTGTTTTTT. Its protein product is CSASSLAGGSGELFF.

This chain joins TRBV28 and TRBJ1-4; TRBD1 matches at 9 bases. This CDR3 is built from 16 residues. Losses at the gene ends were 5 bases for V and 0 bases for J; bases not matched to a gene: 4. CDR1 and CDR2 from the germline V gene are MDHEN and SYDVKM. CDR3 sequence (DNA): TGTGCCAGCAGTCCAGGACAGGGGACAACTAATGAAAAACTGTTTTTT. Translated: CASSPGQGTTNEKLFF.

The J gene is TRBJ1-5, the V gene TRBV21-1. TRBV21-1 is shown as a pseudogene. The CDR3 length is 13 residues. Written as DNA, the CDR3 is TGTGCCACCAGGGGTTATAGCAATCAGCCCCAGCATTTT. Amino acids: CATRGYSNQPQHF.

The chain uses TRBV2 and TRBJ2-7, with D tentatively TRBD1 (5 bases). The CDR3 is made up of 14 amino acids. With 2 bases removed from V and 6 bases from J, the gap between germline ends came to 14 bases. The V gene's germline CDR1 is SNHLY and CDR2 FYNNEI. The CDR3 nucleotides read TGTGCCAGCAGTGAACAGGGAACTCTTCTCGAGCAGTACTTC. It specifies CASSEQGTLLEQYF.

The CDR3 DNA reads as TGTGCCAGCAGTTTGGAGTCTTGGACAGAGTATGCCGGCTACACCTTC. It codes for CASSLESWTEYAGYTF. The J gene is TRBJ1-2, the V gene TRBV28; perhaps TRBD1 as D (6 bases). V lost 3 bases to trimming and J lost 8 bases, with 22 bases between them. The CDR3 totals 16 residues. The germline V gene has CDR1 MDHEN and CDR2 SYDVKM.

The chain combines TRBV7-8 with TRBJ2-2, with D maybe TRBD2 (5 bases). Per the germline V gene, CDR1 is SGHVS and CDR2 is FQNEAQ. V dropped 1 base and J dropped 2 bases, with 8 bases sitting between them. The CDR3 has 15 residues. The CDR3 protein is CASSLDPGNTGELFF. The CDR3 DNA reads as TGTGCCAGCAGCTTAGATCCGGGAAACACCGGGGAGCTGTTTTTT. Variable domain in full (rest from reference TRBV7-8 and TRBJ2-2): GAGVSQSPRYKVAKRGQDVALRCDPISGHVSLFWYQQALGQGPEFLTYFQNEAQLDKSGLPSDRFFAERPEGSVSTLKIQRTQQEDSAVYLCASSLDPGNTGELFFGEGSRLTVL.

Notes on this clone: This same CDR3 is encoded by further DNA sequences in the sample. V usage is TRBV7-9 and J usage is TRBJ2-5; D gene ambiguous. CDR1 is SEHNR, CDR2 FQNEAQ, per germline (reference sequence). The V gene lost 5 bases and the J gene lost 2 bases, with 12 bases spanning the gap. The CDR3 runs to 14 residues. The CDR3 region has the DNA TGTGCCAGCAGCCCGCCCGCCGGGCAAGAGACCCAGTACTTC. This codes for CASSPPAGQETQYF. The full variable domain, rest sourced from reference TRBV7-9 and TRBJ2-5, is DTGVSQNPRHKITKRGQNVTFRCDPISEHNRLYWYRQTLGQGPEFLTYFQNEAQLEKSRLLSDRFSAERPKGSFSTLEIQRTEQGDSAMYLCASSPPAGQETQYFGPGTRLLVL.